This T cell receptor beta chain was found in a study of blood T cell repertoires in COVID-19. Only in-frame clones appear in the TCRdb table, and some are missing; sequencing was by immunoSEQ multiplex PCR. The table lists over 100,000 clones, 65% to 85% of them singletons. The sequenced sample was peripheral blood. This TCR came from a woman in her 70s with acute or convalescent COVID-19.

The CDR3 loop is CASSFRGGSEKLFF. The CDR3 nucleotides read TGTGCCAGCAGTTTTCGAGGGGGCAGTGAAAAACTGTTTTTT. The chain combines TRBV27 with TRBJ1-4; 7 bases are shared with TRBD1. J gave up 7 bases and V 3 bases, and 5 bases lay outside the gene matches. The CDR3 contains 14 residues. CDR1 is MNHEY, CDR2 SMNVEV, per germline (reference sequence).